The 23 T cell receptor beta chains given below trace back to one sample, sequenced in a study of shared clonotypes between healthy human individuals. Some clones are missing from TCRdb's copy, which holds only in-frame ones; the method was immunoSEQ multiplex PCR. The table includes 2 million to 2.5 million clones, just under 95% detected once. Sequenced sample: naive CD4+ T cells from PBMCs. This sample's subset: CD45RA+ positively selected. The origin of the receptors is a man younger than 30 in good health. Some clones in this sample may be carry-over from other donors' samples.

J is TRBJ1-2 and V is TRBV2; D uncertain. The germline CDR1 and CDR2 sequences are SNHLY and FYNNEI. Trimming took off 6 bases at V and 5 bases at J, with 16 bases between the two ends. The CDR3 length is 14 residues. CDR3 bases: TGTGCCAGCAGGCTTGGCGGAATACTTTATGGCTACACCTTC. Translation: CASRLGGILYGYTF.

This chain uses TRBV11-2 with TRBJ2-4; 12 bases agree with TRBD2. The CDR3 consists of 19 residues. Germline V lookup: CDR1 SGHAT, CDR2 FQNNGV. V lost 6 bases, J lost 0 bases, and 12 bases stayed unmatched. Here the CDR3 reads CASSPLAGGLRLAKNIQYF. CDR3 coding DNA: TGTGCCAGCAGTCCACTAGCGGGAGGCCTTAGGCTAGCCAAAAACATTCAGTACTTC.

Comments on this clone: Distinct nucleotide sequences in the sample also encode this CDR3. This CDR3 reads CASSLVGDQPQHF. Here the CDR3 DNA reads TGCGCCAGCAGCTTGGTGGGCGATCAGCCCCAGCATTTT. The chain joins TRBV5-1 to TRBJ1-5; D unresolved. V shed 0 bases and J shed 5 bases, with 6 bases lying between them. The CDR3 length is 13 residues. The V gene's germline CDR1 is SGHRS and CDR2 YFSETQ.

The rearrangement links TRBV4-2 to TRBJ2-5; D call uncertain. The germline V gene encodes CDR1 LGHNA and CDR2 YNFKEQ. The CDR3 is made up of 14 amino acids. V gave up 4 bases and J gave up 5 bases, with 14 bases separating them. The CDR3 sequence: CASSLDSEVETQYF. CDR3 DNA: TGTGCCAGCAGCCTTGACTCCGAGGTGGAGACCCAGTACTTC.

The chain employs TRBV10-3 and TRBJ2-3; D is uncertain. This CDR3 is built from 13 residues. The ends were cut back, 0 bases at V and 6 bases at J, with 7 bases in the middle. CDR1 is ENHRY and CDR2 is SYGVKD in the germline V gene. CDR3 sequence (DNA): TGTGCCATCAGTGAGTCCCCACGGGATACGCAGTATTTT. This encodes CAISESPRDTQYF.

This clone was seen only once. This sequence joins TRBV18 and TRBJ1-2; the D is unclear. CDR3 length: 15 residues. Trimming took off 0 bases at V and 4 bases at J, with 12 bases between the two ends. Germline assignment: CDR1 KGHSH and CDR2 LQKENI. The CDR3 nucleotides read TGTGCCAGCTCACCACCATCTAGTAGTTTCTATGGCTACACCTTC. It encodes CASSPPSSSFYGYTF.

The chain joins TRBV5-1 to TRBJ2-1, with 14 bases matching TRBD2. J gave up 2 bases and V 6 bases, and 7 bases lay outside the gene matches. The CDR3 length is 17 residues. Germline CDR1 is SGHRS and CDR2 is YFSETQ. DNA of the CDR3: TGCGCCAGCAAGGGACTAGCGGGAGCCCCGGCCTACAATGAGCAGTTCTTC. Translation: CASKGLAGAPAYNEQFF.

The chain employs TRBV6-1 and TRBJ1-5; D gene ambiguous. CDR1 MNHNS and CDR2 SASEGT come from the germline V gene. The CDR3 has 15 residues. The V end was cut by 2 bases, the J end by 3 bases, with 11 bases between. CDR3 in DNA: TGTGCCAGCAGTGAAAGGGTCCTTTTCAATCAGCCCCAGCATTTT. This gives the protein CASSERVLFNQPQHF.

The chain carries TRBV7-9 and TRBJ1-3; unclear D gene. The J call may be wrong; the DNA end is better matched by TRBJ2-2. The V gene's germline CDR1 is SEHNR and CDR2 FQNEAQ (reference sequence). The CDR3 consists of 14 residues. CDR3 amino acids: CASGLGLDTGELFF. Written as DNA, the CDR3 is TGTGCCAGCGGTCTAGGGTTAGACACCGGGGAGCTGTTTTTT.

The gene calls are TRBV7-9 and TRBJ2-1, with 9 nucleotides matching TRBD2. V lost 5 bases and J lost 4; bases outside the gene matches: 9. The CDR3 sequence is 16 residues long. CDR1 is SEHNR and CDR2 is FQNEAQ in the germline V gene (reference sequence). The CDR3, as DNA: TGTGCCAGCAGCATGAGCGGGAGGCCGTTATACAATGAGCAGTTCTTC. This translates into CASSMSGRPLYNEQFF.

V and J are TRBV5-8 and TRBJ1-1, with 8 bases that match TRBD1. CDR3 length: 15 residues. Germline trimming cut 6 bases from V and 4 bases from J; bases unmatched to any gene: 11. Germline assignment: CDR1 SGHTS and CDR2 YDEGEE. The CDR3 region has the DNA TGTGCCAGCAACCGCAAGACCACAGGGGGCACTGAAGCTTTCTTT. Translated, it gives CASNRKTTGGTEAFF.

The V call is TRBV5-1, the J call TRBJ1-4; possible D gene TRBD1, 6 bases. This CDR3 contains 17 residues. Trimming cost V 1 base and J 7 bases, with 20 bases left between them. Germline V lookup: CDR1 SGHRS, CDR2 YFSETQ. The CDR3 here is CASSLWGRGRGGEKLFF. The CDR3 nucleotides are TGCGCCAGCAGCTTGTGGGGCCGCGGCAGGGGAGGTGAAAAACTGTTTTTT. Drawing the rest from reference TRBV5-1 and TRBJ1-4, the complete variable domain is KAGVTQTPRYLIKTRGQQVTLSCSPISGHRSVSWYQQTPGQGLQFLFEYFSETQRNKGNFPGRFSGRQFSNSRSEMNVSTLELGDSALYLCASSLWGRGRGGEKLFFGSGTQLSVL.

V is TRBV6-1 and J is TRBJ2-3; 10 bases are shared with TRBD1. The ends lost 8 bases at V and 2 bases at J; junction bases unmatched: 4. The CDR3 loop spans 14 amino acids. Germline V gene sequence: CDR1 MNHNS, CDR2 SASEGT. CDR3 in amino acids: CASRDRGNTDTQYF. The CDR3 region has the DNA TGTGCCAGCCGGGACAGGGGAAACACAGATACGCAGTATTTT.

The chain recombines TRBV28 with TRBJ1-2, with D uncertain. Looked up from germline, CDR1 is MDHEN and CDR2 is SYDVKM. Deletions cut 8 bases from V and 2 bases from J, with 9 bases between. The CDR3 has 12 amino acids. This CDR3 reads CASFELNYGYTF. The CDR3 DNA sequence: TGTGCCAGCTTCGAGTTGAACTATGGCTACACCTTC.

This chain joins TRBV7-2 and TRBJ2-7; 7 bases fit TRBD2. With V trimmed by 0 bases and J by 2 bases, 4 bases remained unmatched. The V gene's germline CDR1 is SGHTA and CDR2 FQGNSA. The CDR3 has 15 residues. DNA for the CDR3: TGTGCCAGCAGCTTAGCGGGGGGGTCGGCCTACGAGCAGTACTTC. Protein product: CASSLAGGSAYEQYF.

V and J are TRBV5-1 and TRBJ2-1; 9 nucleotides line up with TRBD2. Germline V gene data show CDR1 as SGHRS and CDR2 as YFSETQ. Trimming at V came to 4 bases and at J to 12 bases, leaving 14 bases not matched to a gene. This CDR3 spans 15 amino acids. The CDR3 reads CASSPQVAGVRLQFF. CDR3 DNA: TGCGCCAGCAGCCCTCAGGTAGCGGGAGTTAGGTTGCAGTTCTTC.

The CDR3 loop reads CASSSPATGEKTQYF. CDR3 nucleotides: TGTGCCAGCAGTAGCCCCGCGACAGGGGAAAAGACCCAGTACTTC. J is TRBJ2-5 and V is TRBV27; 8 nucleotides line up with TRBD1. CDR1 and CDR2 (germline): MNHEY, SMNVEV (reference sequence). Trimming took 5 bases from V and 6 from J; bases not matched to a gene: 11. The length of the CDR3 is 15 residues.

The chain recombines TRBV27 with TRBJ2-1, with 7 bases that match TRBD1. Germline trimming cut 6 bases from V and 4 bases from J; bases unmatched to any gene: 9. CDR1 MNHEY and CDR2 SMNVEV come from the germline V gene (reference sequence). This CDR3 has 15 residues. Written as DNA, the CDR3 is TGTGCCAGCAGCCCCGACAGGGAAGGATACAATGAGCAGTTCTTC. Translated: CASSPDREGYNEQFF.

The V call is TRBV19, the J call TRBJ2-2; 8 positions agree with TRBD1. Germline V gene lookup returns CDR1 LNHDA and CDR2 SQIVND (reference sequence). The V gene end was trimmed by 2 bases and the J gene end by 6 bases; junction bases not matched to a gene: 5. The CDR3 extends over 15 amino acids. The DNA for the CDR3 is TGTGCCAGTAGTATACAGGGGGCGATGGCCGGGGAGCTGTTTTTT. The encoded protein is CASSIQGAMAGELFF.

The chain employs TRBV7-9 and TRBJ2-3, with 9 bases lining up with TRBD2. Per germline, CDR1 SEHNR and CDR2 FQNEAQ (reference sequence). The junction had 7 bases not matched to a gene; V was cut back by 1 base and J by 5 bases. This CDR3 region has 16 residues. DNA for the CDR3: TGTGCCAGCAGCTTAGATGCGGGAGGGCCGATAGATACGCAGTATTTT. Encoded protein: CASSLDAGGPIDTQYF.

This clone was counted a single time. V gene TRBV21-1 combines with J gene TRBJ1-5. TRBV21-1 is a pseudogene. The CDR3 loop spans 12 amino acids. The CDR3 is CASSRSNQPQHF. The CDR3 DNA sequence: TGTGCCAGCAGCCGAAGCAATCAGCCCCAGCATTTT.

This rearrangement joins TRBV25-1 to TRBJ2-7; a weak D match, TRBD1 (5 bases). Trimming took 4 bases from V and 3 from J, leaving 16 bases between them. This CDR3 is 15 amino acids long. The V gene's germline CDR1 is MGHDK and CDR2 SYGVNS. CDR3 in DNA: TGTGCCAGCAGTGTACCGATAGGGGCCAGCTACGAGCAGTACTTC. Its protein is CASSVPIGASYEQYF.

V gene TRBV11-2 combines with J gene TRBJ2-4; D not certain. Germline V gene lookup returns CDR1 SGHAT and CDR2 FQNNGV. The CDR3 runs to 15 residues. Trimming took 3 bases from V and 4 from J, leaving 13 bases between them. CDR3 coding DNA: TGTGCCAGCAGCTTTGATTTGGACGGGAAAAACATTCAGTACTTC. Translated: CASSFDLDGKNIQYF.